The 9 T cell receptor beta chains in this list originate from one sample, sequenced in a study of tumor-infiltrating lymphocytes in glioblastoma multiforme. Multiple V-beta primers and a C-beta primer amplified TCRB from RNA. TCRdb called the multiplex PCR reads again in MiXCR, with one record for every CDR3 protein. The sample contains more than 9,000 distinct CDR3 sequences, around 64% of which appear only once. Sequencing used brain tumor tissue. The receptors shown here come from a male donor with glioblastoma.

Worth noting for this clonotype: Since the CDR3 does not end with the conserved phenylalanine or tryptophan, this likely comes from a read error. The chain carries TRBV10-1 and TRBJ2-3; D could derive from TRBD1 or TRBD2 (5 bases each). CDR3 length: 16 residues. The V and J ends lost 0 bases and 3 bases respectively, with 13 bases between them. Per the germline V gene, CDR1 is WNHNN and CDR2 is SYGVQD (reference sequence). The CDR3 loop is CASSESTVGVTDTQYL. The CDR3 region has the DNA TGCGCCAGCAGTGAGTCGACTGTGGGGGTGACAGATACGCAGTATCTT.

This clonotype was counted ten times or more. A much bigger clone sits one base away, suggesting this may be a read error. The V gene is TRBV14, the J gene TRBJ2-1, with D possibly being TRBD2 (5 bases). CDR1 SGHDN and CDR2 FVKESK come from the germline V gene. The CDR3 sequence is 17 residues long. This CDR3 is CASSQDTRLAFFNGQFF. The CDR3 bases are TGTGCCAGCAGCCAAGATACTCGGCTAGCATTTTTTAATGGGCAGTTCTTC.

For this clonotype: A junction boundary mismatches the germline segment, possibly from a read error. The V gene is TRBV20-1, the J gene TRBJ1-5; no firm D call. The CDR3 extends over 12 amino acids. The germline CDR1 and CDR2 sequences are DFQATT and SNEGSKA (reference sequence). This chain's CDR3 is CSAGRNVQPQRF. The CDR3 DNA reads as TGCAGTGCTGGCCGGAACGTTCAGCCCCAGCGTTTT.

This clonotype is judged medium-sized. CDR3 nucleotides: TGTGCCACCACTGGGGGGACTAGCGGGCTCAATGAGCAGTTCTTC. Translation gives CATTGGTSGLNEQFF. The chain joins TRBV6-5 to TRBJ2-1; 12 bases agree with TRBD2. The V gene's germline CDR1 is MNHEY and CDR2 SVGAGI. The ends lost 10 bases at V and 6 bases at J; junction bases unmatched: 10. This CDR3 comprises 15 residues.

The gene calls are TRBV10-3 and TRBJ2-1; perhaps TRBD2 as D (6 bases). CDR1 and CDR2 from the germline V gene are ENHRY and SYGVKD. The CDR3 runs 12 residues. V was trimmed by 11 bases and J by 6 bases, leaving 14 bases between them. This CDR3 reads CAVGTAGNEQFF. CDR3 sequence (DNA): TGTGCCGTTGGGACTGCGGGCAATGAGCAGTTCTTC.

The V and J genes are TRBV11-2 and TRBJ2-7; maybe TRBD2 (6 bases). The CDR3 length is 13 residues. Germline assignment: CDR1 SGHAT and CDR2 FQNNGV. The V end was cut by 5 bases, the J end by 3 bases, with 11 bases between. The CDR3 DNA reads TGTGCCAGCAGCCCAAGCGGGTACTACGAGCAGTACTTC. Translated: CASSPSGYYEQYF.

Relative to its sample, this clonotype is medium-sized (0.01 to 0.1%). The V call is TRBV29-1, the J call TRBJ2-3; tentative D call: TRBD2 (6 bases). The CDR3 has 14 amino acids. Germline V lookup: CDR1 SQVTM, CDR2 ANQGSEA. Trimming left V 3 bases short and J 1 base short, with 11 bases between. Here the CDR3 reads CSVEGGYGTDTQYF. The CDR3 region has the DNA TGCAGCGTTGAGGGGGGTTACGGCACAGATACGCAGTATTTT.

Ten or more counts support this clonotype. The chain carries TRBV28 and TRBJ1-3, with 8 bases fitting TRBD1. The CDR3 covers 13 residues. J lost 6 bases, V lost 7 bases, and 5 bases had no gene match. Germline CDR1 and CDR2: MDHEN and SYDVKM. As DNA, the CDR3 is TGTGCCAGCAACAACAGGGGGGAAAACACCATATATTTT. The encoded protein is CASNNRGENTIYF.

Notes on this clonotype: The junction and the germline gene differ at one end; a read error may be behind it. The CDR3 bases are TGTGTCAGCAGCGGGGACCCCGGGTGCCAGCATTTT. It codes for CVSSGDPGCQHF. The chain combines TRBV12-3 or TRBV12-4 with TRBJ1-5; TRBD1 is a possible D gene (5 bases). This CDR3 is 12 amino acids long.